A single sample is the source of the 23 T cell receptor beta chains below, sequenced in a study of OX40 agonist ivuxolimab in advanced cancers. Produced via immunoSEQ multiplex PCR; TCRdb's table is partial and in-frame only. The data show around 95,000 clones, around 91% seen once. The sequenced sample was CD4+ or CD8+ T cells sorted from blood, obtained in a trial of the OX40 agonist ivuxolimab. The receptors originated from an adult with an advanced solid tumor such as melanoma, head and neck, liver or kidney cancer.

The chain carries TRBV7-2 and TRBJ2-1, with 9 nucleotides matching TRBD2. Trimming at V came to 3 bases and at J to 9 bases, leaving 9 bases not matched to a gene. Germline values: CDR1 SGHTA, CDR2 FQGNSA. There are 15 residues in the CDR3. CDR3 amino acids: CASSFLAGRNSEQFF. The CDR3 bases are TGTGCCAGCAGCTTCCTAGCGGGAAGGAACAGTGAGCAGTTCTTC.

The chain links TRBV7-3 to TRBJ2-5; tentative D call: TRBD2 (5 bases). The CDR3 has 13 residues. The germline CDR1 and CDR2 sequences are SGHTA and FQGTGA. The V end was cut by 5 bases, the J end by 0 bases, with 7 bases between. Written as DNA, the CDR3 is TGTGCCAGCAGCCGGGGAAACCAAGAGACCCAGTACTTC. As protein: CASSRGNQETQYF.

This chain joins TRBV2 and TRBJ2-6, with a tentative D call TRBD1 (5 bases). The length of the CDR3 is 15 residues. V was trimmed by 3 bases and J by 2 bases, leaving 8 bases between them. Germline V gene lookup returns CDR1 SNHLY and CDR2 FYNNEI. CDR3 sequence (DNA): TGTGCCAGCAGTGATAGCAGGGCTGGGGCCAACGTCCTGACTTTC. Protein sequence: CASSDSRAGANVLTF.

This sequence joins TRBV7-8 and TRBJ2-7; D might be TRBD1 or TRBD2, each matching 6 bases. Germline CDR1 and CDR2: SGHVS and FQNEAQ. CDR3 length equals 16 residues. V lost 2 bases and J lost 5, with 19 bases in between. In nucleotides, the CDR3 is TGTGCCAGCAGCTTAAGGGGGACCCCCGGAGGGCACGAGCAGTACTTC. Translating gives CASSLRGTPGGHEQYF.

The rearrangement joins TRBV29-1 to TRBJ1-4, with D unclear. Germline V gene sequence: CDR1 SQVTM, CDR2 ANQGSEA. Trimming shortened V by 8 bases and J by 5 bases, and 15 bases separated the two germline ends. The CDR3 runs 13 residues. The CDR3 reads CSSKHGWNEKLFF. The DNA of the CDR3 is TGCAGCTCTAAACATGGGTGGAATGAAAAACTGTTTTTT.

The genes are TRBV29-1 and TRBJ1-5, with no clear D. This CDR3 region has 13 residues. V was pared by 0 bases and J by 7 bases, with 10 bases between. Germline loops: CDR1 SQVTM, CDR2 ANQGSEA. In DNA form, the CDR3 reads TGCAGCGTTGAAGAAGTAGCGGGCCAGCCCCAGCATTTT. As protein: CSVEEVAGQPQHF.

The gene calls are TRBV30 and TRBJ2-2, with D maybe TRBD2 (7 bases). Germline-derived CDR1 and CDR2 are GTSNPN and SVGIG (reference sequence). The CDR3 extends over 16 amino acids. Trimming removed 8 bases at V and 3 bases at J, with 22 bases between. CDR3 loop: CALNGGQGYDTGELFF. CDR3 in DNA: TGTGCCCTCAACGGGGGGCAGGGGTACGACACCGGGGAGCTGTTTTTT.

This chain joins TRBV10-2 and TRBJ1-6; TRBD1 matches at 8 bases. V gave up 2 bases and J gave up 10 bases; unmatched junction bases: 4. There are 14 residues in the CDR3. Looked up from germline, CDR1 is WSHSY and CDR2 is SAAADI. CDR3: CASSETQGASPLHF. Written as DNA, the CDR3 is TGCGCCAGCAGTGAGACTCAGGGGGCCTCACCCCTCCACTTT.

CDR3 nucleotide sequence: TGTGCCAGCAGCCAAGAGAGGGCTTCGTGGGTGACCTACGAGCAGTACTTC. It specifies CASSQERASWVTYEQYF. This chain uses TRBV11-2 with TRBJ2-7; D is perhaps TRBD2 (5 bases). V was trimmed by 5 bases and J by 2 bases, leaving 22 bases between them. This CDR3 spans 17 amino acids. Germline V CDR1 and CDR2: SGHAT, FQNNGV.

The chain uses TRBV7-3 and TRBJ2-3, with D possibly matching TRBD2 (6 bases). The ends were cut back, 6 bases at V and 8 bases at J, with 18 bases in the middle. The CDR3 spans 14 residues. The germline CDR1 and CDR2 sequences are SGHTA and FQGTGA. CDR3 residues: CASRSGTRPSTQYF. In DNA form, the CDR3 reads TGTGCCAGCAGATCCGGGACTCGCCCTAGTACGCAGTATTTT. The entire variable domain, with the rest obtained from reference TRBV7-3 and TRBJ2-3, is as follows: GAGVSQTPSNKVTEKGKYVELRCDPISGHTALYWYRQSLGQGPEFLIYFQGTGAADDSGLPNDRFFAVRPEGSVSTLKIQRTERGDSAVYLCASRSGTRPSTQYFGPGTRLTVL.

This chain uses TRBV19 with TRBJ2-5; D ambiguous. In germline, CDR1 is LNHDA, CDR2 SQIVND (reference sequence). The germline V and J ends were trimmed by 1 base and 1 base, with 4 bases remaining between them. The CDR3 loop spans 13 amino acids. The CDR3 DNA sequence: TGTGCCAGTAGTATAGTGGCCCAAGAGACCCAGTACTTC. Its protein is CASSIVAQETQYF. Using reference TRBV19 and TRBJ2-5 for the parts outside the CDR3, the full variable domain is DGGITQSPKYLFRKEGQNVTLSCEQNLNHDAMYWYRQDPGQGLRLIYYSQIVNDFQKGDIAEGYSVSREKKESFPLTVTSAQKNPTAFYLCASSIVAQETQYFGPGTRLLVL.

The chain carries TRBV28 and TRBJ2-3; D may be TRBD2 (6 bases). Trimming left V 7 bases short and J 3 bases short, with 20 bases between. The CDR3 totals 16 residues. Germline CDR1 is MDHEN and CDR2 is SYDVKM. In DNA, the CDR3 is TGTGCCAGCACCGTAACGTCTCCGGGAGTAACAGATACGCAGTATTTT. It specifies CASTVTSPGVTDTQYF.

The CDR3 nucleotides read TGTGCCAGTCCCGGACTAGGTCCAGATACGCAGTATTTT. As protein: CASPGLGPDTQYF. This chain joins TRBV5-8 and TRBJ2-3, with 7 bases fitting TRBD2. The J segment lost 4 bases and the V segment lost 8 bases, leaving 7 bases of the junction unmatched. In germline, CDR1 is SGHTS, CDR2 YDEGEE. The CDR3 sequence is 13 residues long.

This clone has just a few counts. This chain links TRBV6-6 with TRBJ1-2, with no clear D. Germline CDR1 and CDR2: MNHNY and SVGAGI (reference sequence). The CDR3 length is 13 residues. The V end was cut by 2 bases, the J end by 3 bases, with 7 bases between. The CDR3 sequence: CASSYGDYYGYTF. As DNA, the CDR3 is TGTGCCAGCAGTTACGGAGACTACTATGGCTACACCTTC.

This sequence joins TRBV2 and TRBJ2-2; 8 nucleotides match TRBD1. Trimming removed 8 bases from V and 5 bases from J; junction bases left unmatched: 10. The CDR3 is 15 residues long. Looked up from germline, CDR1 is SNHLY and CDR2 is FYNNEI. This CDR3 reads CASREDRDMTGELFF. The CDR3 bases are TGTGCCAGCCGAGAGGACAGGGATATGACCGGGGAGCTGTTTTTT.

CDR3 bases: TGTGCCAGCAGCTTAGAAAGTCACGAGCAGTTCTTC. It yields the protein CASSLESHEQFF. The genes are TRBV7-9 and TRBJ2-1; no clear D gene. The CDR3 runs 12 residues. Germline V gives CDR1 SEHNR, CDR2 FQNEAQ (reference sequence). V dropped 1 base and J dropped 10 bases, with 8 bases sitting between them.

The chain employs TRBV7-2 and TRBJ1-5; maybe TRBD1 (6 bases). Germline-derived CDR1 and CDR2 are SGHTA and FQGNSA. This CDR3 is 17 amino acids long. V lost 5 bases and J 6 bases, leaving 23 bases between the germline ends. CDR3 bases: TGTGCCAGCAGCGCAATTACTAATCAGGGGTTTGGTCAGCCCCAGCATTTT. Protein: CASSAITNQGFGQPQHF.

This clone was found once. This chain joins TRBV19 and TRBJ2-3, with D perhaps matching TRBD2 (5 bases). The CDR3 totals 14 residues. CDR1 and CDR2 from the germline V gene are LNHDA and SQIVND (reference sequence). V was pared by 1 base and J by 1 base, with 6 bases between. The CDR3 is CASSIARGTDTQYF. The DNA of the CDR3 is TGTGCCAGTAGTATAGCGAGGGGCACAGATACGCAGTATTTT.

The chain joins TRBV30 to TRBJ1-5; 7 bases match TRBD1. The J segment lost 4 bases and the V segment lost 0 bases, leaving 9 bases of the junction unmatched. CDR1 is GTSNPN and CDR2 is SVGIG in the germline V gene (reference sequence). The CDR3 spans 16 residues. The CDR3 region has the DNA TGTGCCTGGAGTGTCCGACAGGGACCTGCTAATCAGCCCCAGCATTTT. It specifies CAWSVRQGPANQPQHF.

The chain combines TRBV11-2 with TRBJ2-7; D not certain. Germline V lookup: CDR1 SGHAT, CDR2 FQNNGV. Trimming took 5 bases from V and 2 from J, leaving 13 bases between them. The CDR3 is 14 amino acids. The CDR3: CASSRMLQTYEQYF. In DNA form, the CDR3 reads TGTGCCAGCAGCAGGATGCTACAGACCTACGAGCAGTACTTC.

V usage is TRBV7-9 and J usage is TRBJ2-3; 7 bases match TRBD2. With 5 bases clipped from V and 6 bases from J, the junction kept 17 bases outside the gene matches. Germline V CDR1 and CDR2: SEHNR, FQNEAQ (reference sequence). The CDR3 is 17 amino acids. CDR3 residues: CASSLTPLAPSGDTQYF. The CDR3 DNA reads as TGTGCCAGCAGCCTAACCCCACTAGCGCCCTCAGGGGATACGCAGTATTTT.

The chain carries TRBV27 and TRBJ2-5, with TRBD1 as a possible D gene (6 bases). With 2 bases removed from V and 5 bases from J, the gap between germline ends came to 18 bases. The CDR3 contains 16 residues. Per germline, CDR1 MNHEY and CDR2 SMNVEV (reference sequence). This CDR3 is CASSLGDNRVWETQYF. CDR3 DNA: TGTGCCAGCAGTTTAGGGGACAACAGGGTTTGGGAGACCCAGTACTTC.

The chain employs TRBV5-1 and TRBJ1-2, with D hard to call. The CDR3 runs 14 residues. Trimming removed 0 bases at V and 0 bases at J, with 6 bases between. Germline V gene data show CDR1 as SGHRS and CDR2 as YFSETQ. CDR3 amino acids: CASSLVAANYGYTF. In DNA form, the CDR3 reads TGCGCCAGCAGCTTGGTAGCAGCTAACTATGGCTACACCTTC.